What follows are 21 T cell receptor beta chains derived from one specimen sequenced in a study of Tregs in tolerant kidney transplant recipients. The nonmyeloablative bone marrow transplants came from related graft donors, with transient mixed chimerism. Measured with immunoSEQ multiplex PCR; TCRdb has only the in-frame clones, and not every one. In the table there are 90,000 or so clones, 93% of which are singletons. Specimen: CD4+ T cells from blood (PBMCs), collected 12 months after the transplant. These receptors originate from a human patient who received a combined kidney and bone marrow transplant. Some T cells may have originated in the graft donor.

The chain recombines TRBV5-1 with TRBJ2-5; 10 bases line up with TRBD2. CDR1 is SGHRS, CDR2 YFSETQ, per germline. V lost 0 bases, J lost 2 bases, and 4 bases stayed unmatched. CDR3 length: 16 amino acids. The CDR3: CASSLALAGEQETQYF. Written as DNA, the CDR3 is TGCGCCAGCAGCTTGGCCCTAGCGGGGGAACAAGAGACCCAGTACTTC.

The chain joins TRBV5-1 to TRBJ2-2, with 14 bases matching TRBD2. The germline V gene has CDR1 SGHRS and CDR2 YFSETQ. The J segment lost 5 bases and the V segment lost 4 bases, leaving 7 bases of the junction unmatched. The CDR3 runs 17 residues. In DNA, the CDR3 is TGCGCCAGCAGCAGGGGACTAGCGGGAGCGGTGACCGGGGAGCTGTTTTTT. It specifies CASSRGLAGAVTGELFF.

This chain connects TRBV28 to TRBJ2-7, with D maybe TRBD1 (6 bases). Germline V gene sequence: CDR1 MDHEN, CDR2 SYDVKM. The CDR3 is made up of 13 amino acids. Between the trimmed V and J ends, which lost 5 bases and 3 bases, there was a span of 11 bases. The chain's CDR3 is CASSTQGIYEQYF. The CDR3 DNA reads TGTGCCAGCAGTACGCAGGGGATCTACGAGCAGTACTTC.

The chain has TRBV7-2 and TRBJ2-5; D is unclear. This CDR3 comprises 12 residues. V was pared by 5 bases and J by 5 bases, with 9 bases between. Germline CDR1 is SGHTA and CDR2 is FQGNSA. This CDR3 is CASSIPLETQYF. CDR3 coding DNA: TGTGCCAGCAGCATCCCACTGGAGACCCAGTACTTC.

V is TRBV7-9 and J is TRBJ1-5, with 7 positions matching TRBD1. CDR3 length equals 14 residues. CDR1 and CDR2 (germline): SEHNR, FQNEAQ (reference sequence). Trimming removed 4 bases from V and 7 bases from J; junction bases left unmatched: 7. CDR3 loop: CASSSMTGRQPQHF. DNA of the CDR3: TGTGCCAGCAGCTCGATGACAGGGAGGCAGCCCCAGCATTTT.

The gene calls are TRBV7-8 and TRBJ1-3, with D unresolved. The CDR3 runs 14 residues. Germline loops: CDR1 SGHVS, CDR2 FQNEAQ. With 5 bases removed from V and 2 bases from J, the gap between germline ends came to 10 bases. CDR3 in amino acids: CASSPLRAGNTIYF. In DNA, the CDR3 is TGTGCCAGCAGCCCGTTGCGGGCTGGAAACACCATATATTTT.

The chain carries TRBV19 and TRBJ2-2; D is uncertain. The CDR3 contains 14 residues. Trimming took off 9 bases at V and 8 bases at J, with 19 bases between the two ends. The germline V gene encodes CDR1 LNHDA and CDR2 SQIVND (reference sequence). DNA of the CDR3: TGTGCCAGCCTACCCCAATACCCGGTTGGGGAGCTGTTTTTT. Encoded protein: CASLPQYPVGELFF.

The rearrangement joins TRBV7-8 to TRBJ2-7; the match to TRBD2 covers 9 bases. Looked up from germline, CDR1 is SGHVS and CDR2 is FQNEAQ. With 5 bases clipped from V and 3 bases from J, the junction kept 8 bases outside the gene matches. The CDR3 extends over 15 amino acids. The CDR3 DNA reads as TGTGCCAGCAGCCTAGAGGTAGCGGGAGACTACGAGCAGTACTTC. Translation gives CASSLEVAGDYEQYF.

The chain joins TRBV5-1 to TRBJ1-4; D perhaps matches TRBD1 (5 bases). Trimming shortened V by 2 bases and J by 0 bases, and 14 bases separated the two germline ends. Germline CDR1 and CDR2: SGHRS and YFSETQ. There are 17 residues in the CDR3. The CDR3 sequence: CASSLNPTGATNEKLFF. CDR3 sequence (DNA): TGCGCCAGCAGCTTAAACCCGACGGGGGCAACTAATGAAAAACTGTTTTTT.

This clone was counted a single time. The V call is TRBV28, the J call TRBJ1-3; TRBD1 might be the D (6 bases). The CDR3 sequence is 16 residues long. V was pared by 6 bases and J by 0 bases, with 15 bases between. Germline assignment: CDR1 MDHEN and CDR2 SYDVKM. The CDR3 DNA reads TGTGCCAGCAGCTCAGGGACATCTTACTCTGGAAACACCATATATTTT. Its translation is CASSSGTSYSGNTIYF.

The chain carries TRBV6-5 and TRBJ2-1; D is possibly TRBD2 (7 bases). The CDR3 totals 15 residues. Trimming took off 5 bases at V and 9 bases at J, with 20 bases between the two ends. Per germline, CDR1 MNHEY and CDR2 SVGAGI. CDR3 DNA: TGTGCCAGCAGTCAGGACCGGTGGGGGGGCGCTGAGCAGTTCTTC. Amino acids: CASSQDRWGGAEQFF.

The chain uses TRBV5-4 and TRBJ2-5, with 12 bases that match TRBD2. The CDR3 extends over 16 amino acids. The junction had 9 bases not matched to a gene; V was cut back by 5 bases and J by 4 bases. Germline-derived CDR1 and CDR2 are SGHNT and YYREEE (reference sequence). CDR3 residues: CASSPTSGGPGETQYF. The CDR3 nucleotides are TGTGCCAGCAGTCCTACTAGCGGGGGGCCTGGAGAGACCCAGTACTTC.

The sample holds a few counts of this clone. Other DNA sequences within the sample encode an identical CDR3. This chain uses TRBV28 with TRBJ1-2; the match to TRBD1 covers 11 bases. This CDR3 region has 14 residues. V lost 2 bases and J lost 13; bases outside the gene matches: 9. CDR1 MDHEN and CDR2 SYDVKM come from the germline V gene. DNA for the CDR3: TGTGCCAGCAGTTTACGGGGGAGGGACAGGGGGGGCACCTTC. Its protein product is CASSLRGRDRGGTF.

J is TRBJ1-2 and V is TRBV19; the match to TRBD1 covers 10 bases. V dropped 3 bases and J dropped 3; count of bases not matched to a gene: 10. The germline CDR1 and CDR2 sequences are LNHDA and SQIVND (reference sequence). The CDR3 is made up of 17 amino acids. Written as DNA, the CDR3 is TGTGCCAGTAGTATCGGGACAGGGGAAACATGGTACTATGGCTACACCTTC. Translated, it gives CASSIGTGETWYYGYTF.

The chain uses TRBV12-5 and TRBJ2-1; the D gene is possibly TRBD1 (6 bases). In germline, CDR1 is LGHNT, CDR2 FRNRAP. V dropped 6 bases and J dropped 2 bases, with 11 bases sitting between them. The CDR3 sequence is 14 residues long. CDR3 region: CASGPQGTYNEQFF. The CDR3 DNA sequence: TGTGCTAGTGGGCCACAGGGTACCTACAATGAGCAGTTCTTC.

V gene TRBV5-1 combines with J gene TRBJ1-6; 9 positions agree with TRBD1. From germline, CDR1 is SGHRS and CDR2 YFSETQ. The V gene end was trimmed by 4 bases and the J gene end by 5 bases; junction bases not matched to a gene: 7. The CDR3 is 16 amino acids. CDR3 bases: TGCGCCAGCAGCAATACAGGGGGCTCAAATAATTCACCCCTCCACTTT. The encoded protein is CASSNTGGSNNSPLHF.

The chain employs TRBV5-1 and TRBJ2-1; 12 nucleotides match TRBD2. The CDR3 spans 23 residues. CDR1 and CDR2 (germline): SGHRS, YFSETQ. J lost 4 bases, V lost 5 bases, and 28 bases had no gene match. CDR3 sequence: CASRKAPSGGAGLAGLVYNEQFF. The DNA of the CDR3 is TGCGCCAGCAGAAAGGCCCCTAGCGGGGGGGCCGGGCTAGCGGGATTAGTATACAATGAGCAGTTCTTC. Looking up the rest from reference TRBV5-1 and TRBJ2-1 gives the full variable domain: KAGVTQTPRYLIKTRGQQVTLSCSPISGHRSVSWYQQTPGQGLQFLFEYFSETQRNKGNFPGRFSGRQFSNSRSEMNVSTLELGDSALYLCASRKAPSGGAGLAGLVYNEQFFGPGTRLTVL.

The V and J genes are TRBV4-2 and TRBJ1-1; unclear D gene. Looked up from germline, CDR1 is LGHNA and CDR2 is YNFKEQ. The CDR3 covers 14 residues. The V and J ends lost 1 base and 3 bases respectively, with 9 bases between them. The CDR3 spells CASSQARRDTEAFF. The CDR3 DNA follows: TGTGCCAGCAGCCAAGCTCGGAGGGACACTGAAGCTTTCTTT.

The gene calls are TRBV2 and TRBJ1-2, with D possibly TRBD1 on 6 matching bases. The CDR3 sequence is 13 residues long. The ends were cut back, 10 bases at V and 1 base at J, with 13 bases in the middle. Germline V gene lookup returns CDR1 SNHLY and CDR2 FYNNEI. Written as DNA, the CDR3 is TGTGCCACAAAAAGGGGGATTAACTATGGCTACACCTTC. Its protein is CATKRGINYGYTF.

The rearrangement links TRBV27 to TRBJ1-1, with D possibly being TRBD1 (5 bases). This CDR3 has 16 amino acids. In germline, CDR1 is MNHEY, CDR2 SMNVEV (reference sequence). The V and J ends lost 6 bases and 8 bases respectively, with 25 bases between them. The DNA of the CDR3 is TGTGCCAGCAGCAGCGTGCAGGGAGGGGTATTTTGGGAAGCTTTCTTT. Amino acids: CASSSVQGGVFWEAFF.

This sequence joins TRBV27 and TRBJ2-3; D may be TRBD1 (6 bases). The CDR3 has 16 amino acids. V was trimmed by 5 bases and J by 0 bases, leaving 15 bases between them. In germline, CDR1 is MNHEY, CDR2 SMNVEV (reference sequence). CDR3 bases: TGTGCCAGCAGTCACGACAGGTACCTTAGCACAGATACGCAGTATTTT. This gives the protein CASSHDRYLSTDTQYF.